This entry lists 25 T cell receptor beta chains sequenced from one sample in a study of T cell responses to AZD1222 COVID-19 vaccine. Only in-frame clones appear in the TCRdb table, and some are missing; sequencing was by immunoSEQ multiplex PCR. The sample has under 150,000 clones; roughly 88% are singletons. Sequencing used peripheral blood, obtained 28 days after the second AZD1222 dose. All receptors derive from an adult who received the AZD1222 COVID-19 vaccine.

The chain recombines TRBV5-6 with TRBJ1-4; D uncertain. Per the germline V gene, CDR1 is SGHDT and CDR2 is YYEEEE. CDR3 size: 15 residues. V lost 4 bases and J 0 bases, leaving 10 bases between the germline ends. DNA of the CDR3: TGTGCCAGCAGCCCCTTAGGAGCAACTAATGAAAAACTGTTTTTT. Amino acid sequence: CASSPLGATNEKLFF.

V gene TRBV4-2 combines with J gene TRBJ2-7; 8 bases agree with TRBD2. Germline loops: CDR1 LGHNA, CDR2 YNFKEQ. The CDR3 spans 15 residues. Germline trimming cut 6 bases from V and 0 bases from J; bases unmatched to any gene: 7. The CDR3 loop reads CASSPWRGASYEQYF. The CDR3 DNA follows: TGTGCCAGCAGTCCGTGGCGGGGGGCCTCCTACGAGCAGTACTTC.

This chain joins TRBV6-5 and TRBJ1-5; 12 bases agree with TRBD1. The V segment lost 4 bases and the J segment 6 bases; nucleotides outside the gene matches: 7. Germline CDR1 and CDR2: MNHEY and SVGAGI. The CDR3 contains 16 residues. The chain's CDR3 is CASSSTTGQGAQPQHF. CDR3 sequence (DNA): TGTGCCAGCAGTTCTACGACGGGACAGGGGGCTCAGCCCCAGCATTTT.

The sample holds one count of this clone. The V and J genes are TRBV5-1 and TRBJ2-1, with D perhaps matching TRBD1 (5 bases). CDR3 length: 13 residues. CDR1 SGHRS and CDR2 YFSETQ come from the germline V gene. The ends were cut back, 7 bases at V and 7 bases at J, with 15 bases in the middle. The chain's CDR3 is CASRKPQGNEQFF. The CDR3 DNA sequence: TGCGCCAGCCGTAAGCCTCAGGGTAATGAGCAGTTCTTC.

The chain joins TRBV7-9 to TRBJ1-4, with a weak D call TRBD1 (5 bases). The CDR3 consists of 14 residues. Trimming removed 5 bases at V and 5 bases at J, with 12 bases between. Germline V gene lookup returns CDR1 SEHNR and CDR2 FQNEAQ (reference sequence). CDR3 loop: CASSKDSSNEKLFF. The CDR3 DNA reads as TGTGCCAGCAGCAAAGACAGCAGCAATGAAAAACTGTTTTTT.

This clone occurred a few times. V gene TRBV5-1 combines with J gene TRBJ1-2, with 7 bases identical to TRBD1. CDR1 SGHRS and CDR2 YFSETQ come from the germline V gene. J lost 2 bases, V lost 4 bases, and 8 bases had no gene match. There are 15 residues in the CDR3. The CDR3 protein is CASSNYGQANYGYTF. CDR3 DNA: TGCGCCAGCAGCAACTACGGACAGGCGAACTATGGCTACACCTTC.

The rearrangement joins TRBV10-2 to TRBJ1-6, with TRBD1 matching over 11 bases. The J segment lost 9 bases and the V segment lost 4 bases, leaving 14 bases of the junction unmatched. The CDR3 is 18 amino acids. The V gene's germline CDR1 is WSHSY and CDR2 SAAADI. The CDR3: CASSVRTGGAESSSPLHF. As DNA, the CDR3 is TGCGCCAGCAGTGTGCGGACAGGGGGCGCGGAGTCGAGTTCACCCCTCCACTTT.

The chain uses TRBV27 and TRBJ2-2; D is unresolved. Trimming left V 5 bases short and J 2 bases short, with 12 bases between. Germline CDR1 reads MNHEY; CDR2 reads SMNVEV (reference sequence). This CDR3 has 15 amino acids. This CDR3 is CASSKIAENTGELFF. CDR3 nucleotides: TGTGCCAGCAGTAAGATCGCAGAAAACACCGGGGAGCTGTTTTTT.

The chain employs TRBV5-1 and TRBJ2-3, with 14 nucleotides matching TRBD2. Germline trimming cut 4 bases from V and 2 bases from J; bases unmatched to any gene: 6. This CDR3 contains 17 residues. The germline V gene encodes CDR1 SGHRS and CDR2 YFSETQ. The CDR3 region has the DNA TGCGCCAGCAGCCCCGGACTAGCGGGGGGTCCCACAGATACGCAGTATTTT. Its protein product is CASSPGLAGGPTDTQYF.

This clone was detected once. The gene calls are TRBV4-1 and TRBJ1-2; D is possibly TRBD1 (5 bases). Germline V lookup: CDR1 MGHRA, CDR2 YSYEKL. CDR3 length: 16 amino acids. V lost 1 base to trimming and J lost 4 bases, with 16 bases between them. Here the CDR3 reads CASSQGPRGSGYGYTF. The DNA of the CDR3 is TGCGCCAGCAGCCAAGGTCCCCGGGGGAGCGGCTATGGCTACACCTTC.

This sequence joins TRBV6-5 and TRBJ2-7, with no clear D. Germline assignment: CDR1 MNHEY and CDR2 SVGAGI. Trimming cost V 2 bases and J 5 bases, with 10 bases left between them. The CDR3 contains 13 residues. The CDR3 region is CASSYGVQDEQYF. CDR3 DNA sequence: TGTGCCAGCAGTTACGGAGTCCAAGACGAGCAGTACTTC.

Here the CDR3 reads CASSEYSSTDTQYF. The DNA of the CDR3 is TGTGCCAGCAGTGAATACTCTAGCACAGATACGCAGTATTTT. The V and J genes are TRBV6-4 and TRBJ2-3; D gene ambiguous. This CDR3 region has 14 residues. Germline CDR1 and CDR2: MRHNA and SNTAGT. V lost 3 bases to trimming and J lost 0 bases, with 7 bases between them.

This clone was seen only once. The V call is TRBV12-3 or TRBV12-4, the J call TRBJ1-2; perhaps TRBD1 as D (5 bases). The germline V and J ends were trimmed by 3 bases and 5 bases, with 10 bases remaining between them. The CDR3 is 13 residues long. CDR3 bases: TGTGCCAGCAGTTTTGGGGGGAGATATGGCTACACCTTC. This sequence encodes CASSFGGRYGYTF.

The chain couples TRBV27 to TRBJ1-3; 7 positions agree with TRBD1. V lost 4 bases, J lost 2 bases, and 5 bases stayed unmatched. Germline values: CDR1 MNHEY, CDR2 SMNVEV (reference sequence). The CDR3 contains 15 residues. CDR3 bases: TGTGCCAGCAGTTCCGGCAGGGGGACTGGAAACACCATATATTTT. Its protein is CASSSGRGTGNTIYF.

The V call is TRBV6-5, the J call TRBJ2-7; tentatively, D is TRBD1 (5 bases). Trimming cost V 6 bases and J 0 bases, with 12 bases left between them. CDR1 MNHEY and CDR2 SVGAGI come from the germline V gene. CDR3 length: 14 residues. The CDR3 here is CASRDTGNSYEQYF. The CDR3 DNA is TGTGCCAGCAGAGATACAGGAAACTCCTACGAGCAGTACTTC.

The J gene is TRBJ2-5, the V gene TRBV7-8, with 8 bases identical to TRBD1. Germline V gene lookup returns CDR1 SGHVS and CDR2 FQNEAQ. Trimming cost V 4 bases and J 5 bases; bases outside gene matches: 3. This CDR3 is 13 amino acids long. DNA of the CDR3: TGTGCCAGCAGCTGGACAGGGTTGGAGACCCAGTACTTC. Translated: CASSWTGLETQYF. The full variable domain, its missing parts supplied by reference TRBV7-8 and TRBJ2-5, is GAGVSQSPRYKVAKRGQDVALRCDPISGHVSLFWYQQALGQGPEFLTYFQNEAQLDKSGLPSDRFFAERPEGSVSTLKIQRTQQEDSAVYLCASSWTGLETQYFGPGTRLLVL.

This clone was detected once. CDR3 protein: CASSVAGTDYGYTF. CDR3 nucleotide sequence: TGTGCCAGCAGCGTAGCCGGGACAGACTATGGCTACACCTTC. V gene TRBV9 combines with J gene TRBJ1-2, with 7 bases identical to TRBD1. The CDR3 has 14 amino acids. In germline, CDR1 is SGDLS, CDR2 YYNGEE. Trimming removed 0 bases from V and 3 bases from J; junction bases left unmatched: 2.

Turning to this clone: The same CDR3 can be traced to other DNA sequences in this sample. V gene TRBV7-9 combines with J gene TRBJ1-2; 8 bases are a match to TRBD1. The CDR3 extends over 14 amino acids. Germline assignment: CDR1 SEHNR and CDR2 FQNEAQ (reference sequence). V shed 5 bases and J 5 bases; nucleotides not matched to a gene: 7. CDR3 sequence reads: CASSTGQGGYGYTF. The CDR3, as DNA: TGTGCCAGCAGCACAGGACAGGGCGGGTATGGCTACACCTTC.

The chain joins TRBV5-1 to TRBJ1-2; 9 bases match TRBD1. CDR1 is SGHRS and CDR2 is YFSETQ in the germline V gene. After removal of 3 bases from V and 3 bases from J, the junction contained 3 bases not matched to a gene. The CDR3 covers 14 residues. The CDR3 coding sequence is TGCGCCAGCAGCTCTGGGACAGGGCACTATGGCTACACCTTC. Its translation is CASSSGTGHYGYTF.

This sequence joins TRBV5-1 and TRBJ2-2; D gene unclear. Germline V CDR1 and CDR2: SGHRS, YFSETQ. This CDR3 has 12 residues. Trimming removed 2 bases from V and 8 bases from J, with 7 bases in between. CDR3 sequence (DNA): TGCGCCAGCAGCTTCGACTTGGGGGAGCTGTTTTTT. Translated: CASSFDLGELFF.

V and J are TRBV7-8 and TRBJ1-6; D not certain. Germline V gives CDR1 SGHVS, CDR2 FQNEAQ. V lost 1 base and J 7 bases, leaving 11 bases between the germline ends. This CDR3 comprises 15 residues. CDR3 sequence (DNA): TGTGCCAGCAGCTTAGAGGGAAGGCTCAATTCACCCCTCCACTTT. It is translated as CASSLEGRLNSPLHF.

The J gene is TRBJ1-3, the V gene TRBV5-8; tentative D call: TRBD1 (6 bases). Trimming took off 2 bases at V and 0 bases at J, with 9 bases between the two ends. Germline CDR1 and CDR2: SGHTS and YDEGEE. The CDR3 totals 15 residues. The chain's CDR3 is CASSLGGLSGNTIYF. The CDR3 nucleotides are TGTGCCAGCAGCTTAGGGGGGCTCTCTGGAAACACCATATATTTT.

This chain connects TRBV2 to TRBJ1-6; 9 nucleotides align to TRBD1. CDR1 and CDR2 (germline): SNHLY, FYNNEI. The CDR3 runs 15 residues. Trimming at V came to 5 bases and at J to 4 bases, leaving 3 bases not matched to a gene. DNA for the CDR3: TGTGCCAGCAGTAAGACAGGGGGTTATAATTCACCCCTCCACTTT. This encodes CASSKTGGYNSPLHF.

The chain carries TRBV28 and TRBJ1-6; TRBD1 matches 9 bases. J was trimmed by 7 bases and V by 8 bases; bases with no gene match: 6. Germline lookup yields CDR1 MDHEN and CDR2 SYDVKM. The CDR3 has 14 residues. CDR3: CASGRDRVNSPLHF. The CDR3, as DNA: TGTGCCAGCGGCCGGGACAGGGTGAATTCACCCCTCCACTTT.

This clone showed up just once. The V and J genes are TRBV28 and TRBJ1-1, with no clear D. CDR1 is MDHEN, CDR2 SYDVKM, per germline. V lost 3 bases, J lost 0 bases, and 5 bases lay in between. The length of the CDR3 is 13 residues. In nucleotides, the CDR3 is TGTGCCAGCAGTTTCCCCTTGAACACTGAAGCTTTCTTT. Protein sequence: CASSFPLNTEAFF.